This paragraph reports one T cell receptor (beta chain). Method: immunoSEQ multiplex PCR; TCRdb's copy keeps in-frame clones and lacks some. The table records roughly 16,000 clones, around 70% of them present only once. The data belong to a study of PD-1 and CTLA-4 blockade in melanoma. This CDR3 spans 14 amino acids. Germline V gives CDR1 MNHEY, CDR2 SMNVEV (reference sequence). V was shortened by 4 bases and J by 0 bases, with 10 bases between the two germline ends. The chain joins TRBV27 to TRBJ2-7; a weak D match, TRBD1 (6 bases). The source was CD8+ T cells from peripheral blood, collected before anti-PD-1 treatment. This TCR derives from a human donor with melanoma. The CDR3 region is CASSSTGTSYEQYF. The CDR3 coding sequence is TGTGCCAGCAGTTCGACAGGAACCTCCTACGAGCAGTACTTC.